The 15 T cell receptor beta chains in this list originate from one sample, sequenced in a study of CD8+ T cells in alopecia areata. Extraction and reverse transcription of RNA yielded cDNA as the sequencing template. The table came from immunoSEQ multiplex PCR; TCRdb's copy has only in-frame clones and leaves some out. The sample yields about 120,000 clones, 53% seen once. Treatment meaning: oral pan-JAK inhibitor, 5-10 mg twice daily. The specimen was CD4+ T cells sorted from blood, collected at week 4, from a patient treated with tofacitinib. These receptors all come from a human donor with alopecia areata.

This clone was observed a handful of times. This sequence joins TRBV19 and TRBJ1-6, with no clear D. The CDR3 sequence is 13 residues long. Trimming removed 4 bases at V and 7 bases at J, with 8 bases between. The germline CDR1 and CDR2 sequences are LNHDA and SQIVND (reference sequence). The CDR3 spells CASSTSLNSPLHF. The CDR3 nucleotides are TGTGCCAGTAGTACCTCTTTGAATTCACCCCTCCACTTT.

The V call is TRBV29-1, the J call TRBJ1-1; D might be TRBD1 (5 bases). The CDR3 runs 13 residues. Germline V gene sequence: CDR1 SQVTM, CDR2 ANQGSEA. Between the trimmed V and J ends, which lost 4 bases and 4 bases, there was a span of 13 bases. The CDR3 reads CSVGQGAITEAFF. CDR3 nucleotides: TGCAGCGTTGGCCAAGGGGCCATCACTGAAGCTTTCTTT.

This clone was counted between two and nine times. The CDR3 nucleotides are TGCAGCGTTTTGCAGGGGTGGGCCTACGAGCAGTACTTC. Residues: CSVLQGWAYEQYF. The chain recombines TRBV29-1 with TRBJ2-7; the D gene is possibly TRBD1 (6 bases). The germline CDR1 and CDR2 sequences are SQVTM and ANQGSEA. Trimming took 5 bases from V and 2 from J, leaving 13 bases between them. This CDR3 region has 13 residues.

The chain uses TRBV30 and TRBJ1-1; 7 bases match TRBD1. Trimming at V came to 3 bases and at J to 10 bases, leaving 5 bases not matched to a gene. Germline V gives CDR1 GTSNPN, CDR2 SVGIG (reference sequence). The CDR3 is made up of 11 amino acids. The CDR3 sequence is CAWSRTGTAFF. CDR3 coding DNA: TGTGCCTGGAGCCGGACAGGAACAGCTTTCTTT.

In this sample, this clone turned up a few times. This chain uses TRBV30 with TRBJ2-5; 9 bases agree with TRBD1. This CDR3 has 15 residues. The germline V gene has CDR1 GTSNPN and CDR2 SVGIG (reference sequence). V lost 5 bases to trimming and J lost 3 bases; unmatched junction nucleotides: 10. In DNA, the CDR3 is TGTGCCTGGCGCGCCCCCGGGACAGGGAAAGAGACCCAGTACTTC. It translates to CAWRAPGTGKETQYF.

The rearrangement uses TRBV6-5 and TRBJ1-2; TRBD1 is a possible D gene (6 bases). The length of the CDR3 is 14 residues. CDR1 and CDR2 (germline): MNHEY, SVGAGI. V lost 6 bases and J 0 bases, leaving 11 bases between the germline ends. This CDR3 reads CASSGRTANYGYTF. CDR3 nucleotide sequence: TGTGCCAGCAGCGGACGGACAGCTAACTATGGCTACACCTTC.

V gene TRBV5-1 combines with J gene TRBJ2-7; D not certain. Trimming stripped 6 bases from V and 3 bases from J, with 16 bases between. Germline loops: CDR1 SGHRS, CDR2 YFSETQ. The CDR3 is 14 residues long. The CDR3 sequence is CASKTTTTGYEQYF. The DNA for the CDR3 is TGCGCCAGCAAGACAACTACGACGGGCTACGAGCAGTACTTC.

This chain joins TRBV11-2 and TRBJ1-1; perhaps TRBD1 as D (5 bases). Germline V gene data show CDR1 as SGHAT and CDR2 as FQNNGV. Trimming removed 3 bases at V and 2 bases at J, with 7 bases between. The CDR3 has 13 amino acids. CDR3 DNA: TGTGCCAGCAGCTTTGACAGAAACACTGAAGCTTTCTTT. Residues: CASSFDRNTEAFF.

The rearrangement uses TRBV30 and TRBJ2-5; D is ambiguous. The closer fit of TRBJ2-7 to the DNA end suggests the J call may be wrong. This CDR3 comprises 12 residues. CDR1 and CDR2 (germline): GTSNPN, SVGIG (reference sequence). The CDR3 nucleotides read TGTGCCTGGAGTTTGACGGGCTACGAGCAGTACTTC. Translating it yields CAWSLTGYEQYF.

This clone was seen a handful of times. The CDR3 DNA sequence: TGTGCCAGCAGACCCACGGGGGGATTGGGCACCGGGGAGCTGTTTTTT. Translated, it gives CASRPTGGLGTGELFF. The J gene is TRBJ2-2, the V gene TRBV4-2; 7 bases map to TRBD2. Germline CDR1 is LGHNA and CDR2 is YNFKEQ. The V gene end was trimmed by 6 bases and the J gene end by 4 bases; junction bases not matched to a gene: 11. This CDR3 is built from 16 residues.

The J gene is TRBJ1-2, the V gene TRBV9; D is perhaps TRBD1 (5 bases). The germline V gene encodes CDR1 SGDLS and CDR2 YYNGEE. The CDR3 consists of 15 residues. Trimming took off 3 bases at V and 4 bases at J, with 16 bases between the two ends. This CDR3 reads CASSALDGQVYGYTF. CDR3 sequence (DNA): TGTGCCAGCAGCGCCCTCGATGGACAAGTCTATGGCTACACCTTC. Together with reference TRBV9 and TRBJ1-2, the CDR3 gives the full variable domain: DSGVTQTPKHLITATGQRVTLRCSPRSGDLSVYWYQQSLDQGLQFLIQYYNGEERAKGNILERFSAQQFPDLHSELNLSSLELGDSALYFCASSALDGQVYGYTFGSGTRLTVV.

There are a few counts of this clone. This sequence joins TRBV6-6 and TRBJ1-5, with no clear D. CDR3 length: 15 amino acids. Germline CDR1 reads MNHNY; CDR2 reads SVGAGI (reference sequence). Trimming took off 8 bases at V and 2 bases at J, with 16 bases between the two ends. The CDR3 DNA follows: TGTGCCAGCTCTCAGGCCCCTGGGGGCAATCAGCCCCAGCATTTT. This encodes CASSQAPGGNQPQHF.

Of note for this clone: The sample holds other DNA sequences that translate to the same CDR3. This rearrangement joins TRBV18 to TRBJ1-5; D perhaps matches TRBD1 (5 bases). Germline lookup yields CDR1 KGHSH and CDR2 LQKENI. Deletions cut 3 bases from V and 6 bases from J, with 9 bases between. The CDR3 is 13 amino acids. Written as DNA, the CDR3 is TGTGCCAGCTCACCTGGGGGAGGTCAGCCCCAGCATTTT. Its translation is CASSPGGGQPQHF.

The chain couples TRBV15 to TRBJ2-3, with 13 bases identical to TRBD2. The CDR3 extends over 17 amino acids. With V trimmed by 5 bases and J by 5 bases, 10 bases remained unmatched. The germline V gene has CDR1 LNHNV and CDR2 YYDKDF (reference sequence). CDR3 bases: TGTGCCACCAGCTCGAGGACTAGCGGGGGCTTAGGAGATACGCAGTATTTT. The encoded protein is CATSSRTSGGLGDTQYF.

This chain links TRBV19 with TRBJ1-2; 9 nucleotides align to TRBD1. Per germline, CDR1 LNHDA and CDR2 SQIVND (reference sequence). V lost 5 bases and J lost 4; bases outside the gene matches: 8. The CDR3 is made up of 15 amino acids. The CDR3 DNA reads TGTGCCAGTAGTCTCGGGACAGGGTTGGCCTATGGCTACACCTTC. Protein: CASSLGTGLAYGYTF.